Each of the 27 T cell receptor beta chains below was sequenced from the same sample in a study of CD8 T cells in ankylosing spondylitis. TCRdb redid the calling of the 5' RACE reads with MiXCR, one entry per CDR3 protein. The sample lists 300,000 to 400,000 distinct CDR3 sequences, around a tenth occurring once. Sequencing input: blood, either unsorted or a sorted T cell fraction (not recorded which). These receptor sequences come from a female donor with ankylosing spondylitis or in good health (not recorded which).

This clonotype was seen at least ten times. The chain has TRBV28 and TRBJ2-7, with TRBD1 identical over 9 bases. From germline, CDR1 is MDHEN and CDR2 SYDVKM. The CDR3 runs to 17 residues. The V segment lost 7 bases and the J segment 3 bases; nucleotides outside the gene matches: 16. CDR3 protein: CASNRAGQGPKDYEQYF. CDR3 DNA sequence: TGTGCCAGCAACCGAGCGGGACAGGGACCGAAGGACTACGAGCAGTACTTC. Based on the CDR3 plus reference TRBV28 and TRBJ2-7, the full variable domain is DVKVTQSSRYLVKRTGEKVFLECVQDMDHENMFWYRQDPGLGLRLIYFSYDVKMKEKGDIPEGYSVSREKKERFSLILESASTNQTSMYLCASNRAGQGPKDYEQYFGPGTRLTVT.

At least ten counts were recorded for this clonotype. Here the CDR3 reads CATRRTGGTEAFF. Here the CDR3 DNA reads TGTGCCACCAGAAGGACAGGGGGCACTGAAGCTTTCTTT. J is TRBJ1-1 and V is TRBV24-1; 10 nucleotides align to TRBD1. Looked up from germline, CDR1 is KGHDR and CDR2 is SFDVKD. V was clipped by 7 bases and J by 4 bases; unmatched bases: 2. The CDR3 runs 13 residues.

This clonotype was counted ten times or more. The CDR3 coding sequence is TGTGCCGCGGAAGCGTCGGGGACCCAGTACTTC. Residues: CAAEASGTQYF. The chain couples TRBV6-5 to TRBJ2-5; D is unclear. V dropped 11 bases and J dropped 7 bases, with 14 bases sitting between them. In germline, CDR1 is MNHEY, CDR2 SVGAGI. The CDR3 totals 11 residues.

At least ten counts were recorded for this clonotype. The chain employs TRBV20-1 and TRBJ1-2; D gene uncertain. V shed 5 bases and J shed 7 bases, with 11 bases lying between them. The CDR3 has 11 residues. Germline-derived CDR1 and CDR2 are DFQATT and SNEGSKA (reference sequence). CDR3 coding DNA: TGCAGTGCTGACATATCGGGTGGCTACACCTTC. Amino acids: CSADISGGYTF.

This clonotype came up many times. The V gene is TRBV7-2, the J gene TRBJ2-7; tentative D call: TRBD1 (7 bases). This CDR3 is built from 14 residues. Germline V CDR1 and CDR2: SGHTA, FQGNSA. Deletions cut 0 bases from V and 5 bases from J, with 11 bases between. The CDR3 protein is CASSLAAGGNEQYF. In DNA, the CDR3 is TGTGCCAGCAGCTTAGCGGCAGGGGGGAACGAGCAGTACTTC.

The chain recombines TRBV7-8 with TRBJ2-5; D ambiguous. The length of the CDR3 is 13 residues. CDR1 and CDR2 (germline): SGHVS, FQNEAQ. V gave up 0 bases and J gave up 4 bases, with 6 bases separating them. The CDR3 sequence: CASSLAGSETQYF. CDR3 coding DNA: TGTGCCAGCAGCTTAGCGGGGTCAGAGACCCAGTACTTC.

In its sample, this clonotype was seen many times. The V gene is TRBV4-3, the J gene TRBJ2-7; tentative D call: TRBD1 (6 bases). Germline V gives CDR1 LGHNA, CDR2 YSLEER. CDR3 length: 15 amino acids. V was pared by 0 bases and J by 3 bases, with 12 bases between. The CDR3 protein is CASSQDRAGVYEQYF. The CDR3 DNA follows: TGCGCCAGCAGCCAAGATCGGGCAGGGGTCTACGAGCAGTACTTC.

This clonotype showed up many times. The chain links TRBV30 to TRBJ2-3, with 9 bases aligning to TRBD1. This CDR3 contains 15 residues. Per germline, CDR1 GTSNPN and CDR2 SVGIG (reference sequence). The ends lost 0 bases at V and 6 bases at J; junction bases unmatched: 7. CDR3 amino acids: CAWSVPGTGSDTQYF. Here the CDR3 DNA reads TGTGCCTGGAGTGTACCCGGGACAGGGTCGGATACGCAGTATTTT.

This clonotype came up a few times. The gene calls are TRBV5-1 and TRBJ2-1; 10 bases align to TRBD2. The trim removed 0 bases at V and 8 bases at J, leaving 14 bases unmatched. The germline gives CDR1 SGHRS, CDR2 YFSETQ. The CDR3 is 18 residues long. The CDR3 sequence is CASSLGWGAGGPLDEQFF. The CDR3 nucleotides read TGCGCCAGCAGCTTGGGATGGGGAGCGGGAGGGCCTTTGGATGAGCAGTTCTTC.

The V and J genes are TRBV20-1 and TRBJ1-3, with D unresolved. V was clipped by 2 bases and J by 0 bases, with 8 bases between them. This CDR3 contains 14 residues. Germline CDR1 DFQATT, CDR2 SNEGSKA (reference sequence). As DNA, the CDR3 is TGCAGTGCTAGACCGGCGGACTCTGGAAACACCATATATTTT. The encoded protein is CSARPADSGNTIYF.

This clonotype was seen more than once but under ten times. The rearrangement joins TRBV6-6 to TRBJ2-7; D unclear. The germline V and J ends were trimmed by 0 bases and 6 bases, with 6 bases remaining between them. This CDR3 contains 12 residues. Germline loops: CDR1 MNHNY, CDR2 SVGAGI (reference sequence). The CDR3 loop reads CASSYSASEQYF. The CDR3 DNA follows: TGTGCCAGCAGTTACTCGGCTAGCGAGCAGTACTTC.

About this clonotype itself: This may come from a read error, since a much larger clone is one base off. V usage is TRBV6-1 and J usage is TRBJ1-2, with 7 bases fitting TRBD1. This CDR3 region has 14 residues. CDR1 and CDR2 from the germline V gene are MNHNS and SASEGT. The CDR3 region is CASSRTTGNYAYTF. CDR3 bases: TGTGCCAGCAGTCGAACGACAGGGAACTATGCCTACACCTTC.

In this sample, this clonotype turned up many times. The CDR3 loop is CASTSGAGPGRYGYTF. Here the CDR3 DNA reads TGTGCCAGCACCAGTGGGGCTGGGCCGGGCCGCTATGGCTACACCTTC. The chain links TRBV28 to TRBJ1-2; TRBD1 is a possible D gene (5 bases). The V gene lost 7 bases and the J gene lost 4 bases, with 22 bases spanning the gap. Germline lookup yields CDR1 MDHEN and CDR2 SYDVKM. This CDR3 region has 16 residues.

This clonotype was found many times. The V gene is TRBV4-1, the J gene TRBJ2-3; D unclear. The CDR3 loop spans 16 amino acids. Germline V lookup: CDR1 MGHRA, CDR2 YSYEKL. The V and J ends lost 2 bases and 0 bases respectively, with 12 bases between them. The CDR3 DNA is TGCGCCAGCAGCCAACAATCGGCAGTGAGCACAGATACGCAGTATTTT. Translating it yields CASSQQSAVSTDTQYF.

This clonotype turned up a few times. The chain uses TRBV5-1 and TRBJ2-5, with D perhaps being TRBD1 or TRBD2 (5 bases each). The CDR3 length is 15 residues. The V gene lost 4 bases and the J gene lost 3 bases, with 16 bases spanning the gap. Germline V lookup: CDR1 SGHRS, CDR2 YFSETQ. The CDR3 nucleotides are TGCGCCAGCAGCCCACCCGGGACGGGGAAAGAGACCCAGTACTTC. Translating it yields CASSPPGTGKETQYF. Based on the CDR3 plus reference TRBV5-1 and TRBJ2-5, the full variable domain is KAGVTQTPRYLIKTRGQQVTLSCSPISGHRSVSWYQQTPGQGLQFLFEYFSETQRNKGNFPGRFSGRQFSNSRSEMNVSTLELGDSALYLCASSPPGTGKETQYFGPGTRLLVL.

This clonotype came up many times. The chain recombines TRBV15 with TRBJ1-6; 9 nucleotides align to TRBD1. Germline lookup yields CDR1 LNHNV and CDR2 YYDKDF (reference sequence). The CDR3 consists of 17 residues. Trimming took 0 bases from V and 9 from J; bases not matched to a gene: 9. The CDR3 coding sequence is TGTGCCACCAGCAGAGAAAAACAGGGGGCTTCAGGTTCACCCCTCCACTTT. Protein sequence: CATSREKQGASGSPLHF.

The rearrangement links TRBV12-3 or TRBV12-4 to TRBJ2-1, with TRBD2 matching over 8 bases. The CDR3 contains 15 residues. J gave up 3 bases and V 6 bases, and 7 bases lay outside the gene matches. The CDR3 DNA sequence: TGTGCCAGCAGGGTGGTTAGCGGGGTCTACAATGAGCAGTTCTTC. Protein sequence: CASRVVSGVYNEQFF.

This clonotype was seen many times. The chain recombines TRBV20-1 with TRBJ2-3, with 8 bases identical to TRBD2. V shed 1 base and J 1 base; nucleotides not matched to a gene: 1. This CDR3 contains 14 residues. Germline V gene lookup returns CDR1 DFQATT and CDR2 SNEGSKA (reference sequence). Here the CDR3 reads CSARAAGGTDTQYF. For the CDR3, the DNA is TGCAGTGCTAGAGCAGCGGGGGGCACAGATACGCAGTATTTT.

This clonotype has ten or more counts. This chain connects TRBV29-1 to TRBJ1-1, with TRBD1 matching 7 bases. CDR3 size: 13 residues. With 5 bases clipped from V and 1 base from J, the junction kept 4 bases outside the gene matches. The germline gives CDR1 SQVTM, CDR2 ANQGSEA. CDR3 protein: CSVTDRANTEAFF. The CDR3 coding sequence is TGCAGCGTTACCGACAGGGCGAACACTGAAGCTTTCTTT.

In its sample, this clonotype was seen a few times. The J gene is TRBJ2-3, the V gene TRBV7-6; 11 bases are shared with TRBD1. CDR3 length: 15 amino acids. The germline V gene encodes CDR1 SGHVS and CDR2 FNYEAQ. With V trimmed by 5 bases and J by 4 bases, 5 bases remained unmatched. CDR3 amino acids: CASSLRTGGADTQYF. The DNA of the CDR3 is TGTGCCAGCAGCCTGCGGACAGGGGGCGCAGATACGCAGTATTTT.

This clonotype has only one observation. This chain uses TRBV15 with TRBJ2-3; 7 bases match TRBD2. CDR1 and CDR2 (germline): LNHNV, YYDKDF (reference sequence). J was trimmed by 4 bases and V by 0 bases; bases with no gene match: 10. This CDR3 spans 17 amino acids. CDR3 loop: CATSRDLGLVVSDTQYF. The CDR3 DNA follows: TGTGCCACCAGCAGAGATCTAGGACTAGTAGTCTCAGATACGCAGTATTTT.

CDR3 DNA: TGCGCCAGCATCGGGGACACCCAAGAGACCCAGTACTTC. It translates to CASIGDTQETQYF. The genes are TRBV10-2 and TRBJ2-5, with D tentatively TRBD1 (6 bases). Trimming removed 7 bases at V and 1 base at J, with 10 bases between. The germline CDR1 and CDR2 sequences are WSHSY and SAAADI. The CDR3 totals 13 residues.

This clonotype occurred many times. The chain couples TRBV4-2 to TRBJ2-3; maybe TRBD2 (6 bases). Deletions cut 2 bases from V and 4 bases from J, with 28 bases between. This CDR3 has 20 residues. Germline assignment: CDR1 LGHNA and CDR2 YNFKEQ. The CDR3 nucleotides read TGTGCCAGCAGCCAACTTGTAAGGCGGGGAAACCTCTCTTTCCCAGATACGCAGTATTTT. This encodes CASSQLVRRGNLSFPDTQYF.

There are many counts of this clonotype. The chain recombines TRBV6-1 with TRBJ2-3; no clear D gene. Trimming shortened V by 6 bases and J by 0 bases, and 13 bases separated the two germline ends. The CDR3 loop spans 15 amino acids. In germline, CDR1 is MNHNS, CDR2 SASEGT. Here the CDR3 DNA reads TGTGCCAGCAGACGGGTGCAACTCAGCACAGATACGCAGTATTTT. Its translation: CASRRVQLSTDTQYF.

This clonotype was observed at least ten times. The chain couples TRBV20-1 to TRBJ1-5, with 7 bases identical to TRBD1. V trimming: 5 bases; J trimming: 1 base; junction bases outside the gene matches: 5. CDR1 and CDR2 (germline): DFQATT, SNEGSKA (reference sequence). The CDR3 is 14 amino acids. This chain's CDR3 is CSAATGESNQPQHF. The CDR3 coding sequence is TGCAGTGCTGCCACAGGGGAAAGCAATCAGCCCCAGCATTTT.

This clonotype came up a few times. The V and J genes are TRBV6-1 and TRBJ2-1, with 12 bases lining up with TRBD2. The length of the CDR3 is 15 residues. Looked up from germline, CDR1 is MNHNS and CDR2 is SASEGT. The V gene end was trimmed by 6 bases and the J gene end by 3 bases; junction bases not matched to a gene: 3. The CDR3 DNA follows: TGTGCCAGCAGGGGGACTAGCGGGCGCTACAATGAGCAGTTCTTC. This sequence encodes CASRGTSGRYNEQFF.

This chain uses TRBV9 with TRBJ2-3; tentatively, D is TRBD2 (6 bases). The CDR3 is 16 amino acids. Germline CDR1 SGDLS, CDR2 YYNGEE. Trimming pared 4 bases from V and 2 bases from J, leaving 17 bases between. The CDR3 nucleotides read TGTGCCAGCAGCCCAACGGCGGGGAGATTCACAGATACGCAGTATTTT. Translation: CASSPTAGRFTDTQYF.